This is a list of T cell receptor beta chains from one sample in a study of blood T cell repertoires in COVID-19. The data were produced by immunoSEQ multiplex PCR, yet TCRdb's version contains in-frame clones alone and is incomplete. The table lists roughly 100,000 clones, 80% to 95% of them singletons. Sequenced: peripheral blood. The receptor source for this set is a woman between 45 and 60 years old with COVID-19, enrolled during active disease. CDR3s leave out the opening cysteine and the closing phenylalanine or tryptophan. D genes are given only for firm matches. Rows may omit the clone size; those that give it use once, few, many or a size class.

j_call clone_size d_call v_call cdr3_aa
TRBJ2-3 . TRBD2 TRBV2 ASSSTRRLAGGNTDTQY
TRBJ2-5 . TRBD2 TRBV29-1 SVATSGLETQY
TRBJ1-1 . . TRBV7-2 ASSPPTGNTEAF
TRBJ1-1 . TRBD1 TRBV19 ASSTPDRVGTEAF
TRBJ1-5 . TRBD1 TRBV5-6 ASSLRQGSVQPQH
TRBJ1-2 . . TRBV28 ALYLGGGYT
TRBJ1-3 . TRBD1 TRBV28 ASSSRDRGRIGSGNTIY
TRBJ1-1 . . TRBV12-3/TRBV12-4 ASSPRSFGAF
TRBJ2-2 . TRBD2 TRBV7-9 ASSLARLAGGPDTGELF
TRBJ1-3 . . TRBV5-6 ASSYGSRVKGNTIY
TRBJ2-3 . . TRBV28 ASNPREDTQY
TRBJ2-5 . TRBD2 TRBV29-1 SVDSSGGETQY
TRBJ2-7 . . TRBV3-1/TRBV3-2 ASSATRQEQY
TRBJ2-7 . . TRBV20-1 SARGGQGQY
TRBJ2-2 . TRBD1 TRBV28 ASSFIQIKRRDRRFNTGELF
TRBJ1-6 . . TRBV18 ASSPQDSAFSALH
TRBJ1-2 . . TRBV9 ASSVRQTGDGYT
TRBJ1-1 . TRBD1 TRBV7-2 ASSLGTGQAFNTEAF
TRBJ1-4 once . TRBV5-1 ASSLGSSGDKLF
TRBJ2-1 . TRBD2 TRBV6-5 ATRSGAVGEQF
TRBJ2-1 . . TRBV7-9 ASSSDRGEQF
TRBJ1-1 . TRBD1 TRBV9 ASSVGGTGTTEAF
TRBJ1-1 . . TRBV6-6 ASNHLEAVSEAF
TRBJ2-5 . TRBD2 TRBV3-1/TRBV3-2 ASSLRLAGHQETQY
TRBJ1-6 . TRBD1 TRBV7-2 ASSLSSGAGGSPLH
TRBJ1-1 . . TRBV27 ASRFDRYNTEAF
TRBJ2-2 . . TRBV27 ASSLYVGRNTGELF
TRBJ1-5 . TRBD1 TRBV5-8 ASSWTGYQPQH
TRBJ1-6 . TRBD1 TRBV19 ASSMTGWGSPLH
TRBJ2-3 . TRBD2 TRBV19 ASSSSAGGHTDTQY
TRBJ2-2 . TRBD1 TRBV24-1 ATSDWTGRSGTGELF
TRBJ1-2 . . TRBV19 ASSPPTFTYGYT
TRBJ1-4 once TRBD1 TRBV19 ASSPGTGGGGGEKLF
TRBJ2-4 . . TRBV19 ASSIDSRAPFQY
TRBJ1-1 . TRBD1 TRBV12-5 ASGRNTGEVRRSRATEAF
TRBJ1-1 . . TRBV15 ATSREIGENTEAF
TRBJ2-5 . . TRBV2 ASTSPGLETQY
TRBJ2-1 . TRBD1 TRBV2 ASSAGQGAWNEQF
TRBJ1-3 . . TRBV5-1 ASSPTGGSGNTIY
TRBJ2-3 . TRBD2 TRBV2 ASPPQTSRGGATDTQY
TRBJ2-1 . TRBD1 TRBV28 ASSSSGQGVNEQF
TRBJ1-2 once . TRBV30 AWRPGGVYGYT
TRBJ2-3 . TRBD1 TRBV19 ASSTGQGGTDTQY
TRBJ2-5 few TRBD1 TRBV7-2 ASSLAGTGKETQY
TRBJ2-7 once TRBD1 TRBV6-9 ASSLTGEGYEQY
TRBJ1-2 . TRBD1 TRBV4-1 ASSQDQGRGWGYT
TRBJ1-5 . . TRBV27 ASSPPGLQPQH
TRBJ2-7 . TRBD2 TRBV11-3 ASSRGGGYEQY
TRBJ1-2 . TRBD1 TRBV19 ASTTGTGGIYGYT
TRBJ2-7 . . TRBV9 ASSSDTAGEQY
TRBJ1-3 . . TRBV10-3 AISGTVGNTIY
TRBJ2-1 . TRBD2 TRBV9 ASSSSGGAGNEQF
TRBJ1-5 . . TRBV27 ASSPGNSNQPQH
TRBJ1-6 . . TRBV11-2 ASSLVRGYNSPLH